Below are 31 T cell receptor beta chains sequenced from a single sample in a study of shared clonotypes between healthy human individuals. This table comes from immunoSEQ multiplex PCR, and its TCRdb copy is limited to in-frame clones, with some not included. This table has millions of clones, approximately 94% appearing once. CD45RO negativity and positive selection for CCR7 defined naive CD8 cells, a population that excluded terminally differentiated effector memory CD45RA+ cells. Material for sequencing was naive CD8+ T cells sorted from blood. These TCRs come from a man aged 18 to 35 in good health.

The chain carries TRBV9 and TRBJ2-7, with D possibly being TRBD2 (6 bases). The germline V gene encodes CDR1 SGDLS and CDR2 YYNGEE. CDR3 length: 12 residues. V was trimmed by 8 bases and J by 2 bases, leaving 11 bases between them. Here the CDR3 DNA reads TGTGCCAGTTCGGGGGAGACCTACGAGCAGTACTTC. Its translation is CASSGETYEQYF.

This chain links TRBV4-1 with TRBJ1-5; the D gene is possibly TRBD1 (6 bases). Germline assignment: CDR1 MGHRA and CDR2 YSYEKL. V was cut by 8 bases and J by 4 bases, with 12 bases left in between. The CDR3 spans 13 residues. As DNA, the CDR3 is TGCGCCAGCGGAGGACAGTTAAATCAGCCCCAGCATTTT. It encodes CASGGQLNQPQHF.

The chain combines TRBV27 with TRBJ2-5; D might be TRBD1 or TRBD2, each matching 5 bases. Germline V gene sequence: CDR1 MNHEY, CDR2 SMNVEV (reference sequence). The CDR3 loop spans 14 amino acids. Trimming removed 1 base from V and 5 bases from J, with 11 bases in between. DNA of the CDR3: TGTGCCAGCAGTTTATTGGGACCGGGGGAGACCCAGTACTTC. Translation: CASSLLGPGETQYF.

The chain is built from TRBV25-1 and TRBJ2-3; D unresolved. CDR1 MGHDK and CDR2 SYGVNS come from the germline V gene. V lost 9 bases, J lost 4 bases, and 20 bases lay in between. CDR3 size: 15 residues. CDR3 residues: CASLYDGPGADTQYF. The CDR3 DNA reads TGTGCCAGTCTATACGACGGGCCAGGTGCAGATACGCAGTATTTT.

This chain joins TRBV27 and TRBJ2-7, with a possible D match to TRBD2 (5 bases). The germline V and J ends were trimmed by 3 bases and 1 base, with 13 bases remaining between them. The CDR3 contains 15 residues. CDR1 is MNHEY and CDR2 is SMNVEV in the germline V gene (reference sequence). As DNA, the CDR3 is TGTGCCAGCAGTTTTGGACTTTCTGGTTCCTACGAGCAGTACTTC. It specifies CASSFGLSGSYEQYF.

The CDR3 reads CASSGTGLVQPQHF. CDR3 bases: TGTGCCAGCAGTGGGACAGGGTTGGTACAGCCCCAGCATTTT. The V and J genes are TRBV6-1 and TRBJ1-5, with 8 positions matching TRBD1. CDR1 is MNHNS, CDR2 SASEGT, per germline. V lost 4 bases to trimming and J lost 7 bases; unmatched junction nucleotides: 6. The CDR3 contains 14 residues.

The chain has TRBV27 and TRBJ2-7; 9 bases match TRBD1. The CDR3 loop spans 16 amino acids. Germline CDR1 reads MNHEY; CDR2 reads SMNVEV (reference sequence). The J segment lost 2 bases and the V segment lost 8 bases, leaving 13 bases of the junction unmatched. The CDR3 DNA is TGTGCCAGCCAAGGAGCAGGGACAGGGTTCCCCTACGAGCAGTACTTC. It yields the protein CASQGAGTGFPYEQYF.

V usage is TRBV4-3 and J usage is TRBJ1-1; perhaps TRBD1 as D (6 bases). With 1 base removed from V and 1 base from J, the gap between germline ends came to 10 bases. Germline assignment: CDR1 LGHNA and CDR2 YSLEER. The CDR3 sequence is 15 residues long. CDR3 protein: CASSQGWGANTEAFF. DNA of the CDR3: TGCGCCAGCAGCCAAGGTTGGGGGGCGAACACTGAAGCTTTCTTT.

The chain couples TRBV5-1 to TRBJ2-1; 8 bases are shared with TRBD2. V lost 0 bases and J lost 5; bases outside the gene matches: 10. From germline, CDR1 is SGHRS and CDR2 YFSETQ. CDR3 size: 17 residues. CDR3 region: CASSLDALAVSNNEQFF. In DNA, the CDR3 is TGCGCCAGCAGCTTGGACGCACTAGCGGTTTCTAACAATGAGCAGTTCTTC.

The count of this clone is one. The chain has TRBV30 and TRBJ1-6; D gene unclear. CDR1 GTSNPN and CDR2 SVGIG come from the germline V gene (reference sequence). V lost 8 bases and J 10 bases, leaving 21 bases between the germline ends. The CDR3 is made up of 14 amino acids. The CDR3 is CAGSAVLTSSPLHF. The CDR3, as DNA: TGTGCCGGGTCCGCCGTCCTGACCAGCTCACCCCTCCACTTT.

The V and J genes are TRBV12-5 and TRBJ2-7, with D perhaps TRBD1 (6 bases). The length of the CDR3 is 13 residues. Deletions cut 11 bases from V and 0 bases from J, with 14 bases between. The germline V gene encodes CDR1 LGHNT and CDR2 FRNRAP. CDR3 sequence (DNA): TGTGCTGGGGCCAGGGACAACTCCTACGAGCAGTACTTC. Protein: CAGARDNSYEQYF.

The V and J genes are TRBV28 and TRBJ1-5; D possibly corresponds to TRBD1 (6 bases). The V end was cut by 6 bases, the J end by 1 base, with 13 bases between. Germline CDR1 is MDHEN and CDR2 is SYDVKM. This CDR3 comprises 15 residues. The CDR3 DNA sequence: TGTGCCAGCAGGACCCGACAGGCAAGCAATCAGCCCCAGCATTTT. Encoded protein: CASRTRQASNQPQHF.

The chain is built from TRBV15 and TRBJ2-5, with 8 bases matching TRBD2. The germline V gene encodes CDR1 LNHNV and CDR2 YYDKDF (reference sequence). The CDR3 runs to 18 residues. V was pared by 0 bases and J by 2 bases, with 11 bases of the junction left unmatched. The CDR3 nucleotides read TGTGCCACCAGCAGAGATCGGGGTAGCGGGGACCTGCAAGAGACCCAGTACTTC. This codes for CATSRDRGSGDLQETQYF.

Notes on this clone: Different DNA sequences within this sample yield the same CDR3. The chain uses TRBV2 and TRBJ2-3, with D perhaps matching TRBD1 (6 bases). Trimming removed 6 bases from V and 1 base from J, with 8 bases in between. CDR3 length: 13 amino acids. Germline assignment: CDR1 SNHLY and CDR2 FYNNEI. The CDR3 is CASRGGGTDTQYF. Written as DNA, the CDR3 is TGTGCCAGCAGAGGGGGAGGCACAGATACGCAGTATTTT. Looking up the rest from reference TRBV2 and TRBJ2-3 gives the full variable domain: EPEVTQTPSHQVTQMGQEVILRCVPISNHLYFYWYRQILGQKVEFLVSFYNNEISEKSEIFDDQFSVERPDGSNFTLKIRSTKLEDSAMYFCASRGGGTDTQYFGPGTRLTVL.

The V and J genes are TRBV4-3 and TRBJ2-3; possibly TRBD1 or TRBD2 for D (5 bases each). The germline V gene has CDR1 LGHNA and CDR2 YSLEER. The CDR3 totals 19 residues. V shed 1 base and J shed 2 bases, with 22 bases lying between them. CDR3 nucleotides: TGCGCCAGCAGCCAAGTCATCACTAAGGCACTAGGGGACACAGATACGCAGTATTTT. Amino acid sequence: CASSQVITKALGDTDTQYF.

Concerning this clone: Other nucleotide sequences in the sample specify the same CDR3. J is TRBJ2-7 and V is TRBV6-5; D perhaps matches TRBD1 (6 bases). Germline assignment: CDR1 MNHEY and CDR2 SVGAGI. Trimming left V 5 bases short and J 2 bases short, with 10 bases between. The length of the CDR3 is 13 residues. The CDR3 here is CASSPDSPYEQYF. Here the CDR3 DNA reads TGTGCCAGCAGTCCGGACAGCCCCTACGAGCAGTACTTC.

The V call is TRBV7-9, the J call TRBJ1-5; D perhaps matches TRBD1 (5 bases). This CDR3 has 15 amino acids. Germline V gene lookup returns CDR1 SEHNR and CDR2 FQNEAQ (reference sequence). The ends were cut back, 7 bases at V and 5 bases at J, with 18 bases in the middle. CDR3: CASTLGTRDDQPQHF. Here the CDR3 DNA reads TGTGCCAGCACCCTAGGGACCCGGGACGATCAGCCCCAGCATTTT.

The CDR3, as DNA: TGTGCCTGGAGTGTGGGTAGCGGGGGCTACAATGAGCAGTTCTTC. This translates into CAWSVGSGGYNEQFF. V and J are TRBV30 and TRBJ2-1, with 9 nucleotides matching TRBD2. J gave up 3 bases and V 0 bases, and 3 bases lay outside the gene matches. This CDR3 is built from 15 residues. Per the germline V gene, CDR1 is GTSNPN and CDR2 is SVGIG (reference sequence).

Here the CDR3 DNA reads TGTGCCAGCAGTCCTCAGGGTAGCGGCACCGGGGAGCTGTTTTTT. Translated, it gives CASSPQGSGTGELFF. The V call is TRBV6-5, the J call TRBJ2-2; D perhaps matches TRBD2 (6 bases). The CDR3 totals 15 residues. Germline CDR1 is MNHEY and CDR2 is SVGAGI. Deletions cut 5 bases from V and 4 bases from J, with 14 bases between.

CDR3 nucleotide sequence: TGTGCCAGCAGCTTAGCGGGGGGCGCGTTGTTAAACACCATATATTTT. Translation: CASSLAGGALLNTIYF. The genes are TRBV7-2 and TRBJ1-3; D is possibly TRBD1 (6 bases). Germline V lookup: CDR1 SGHTA, CDR2 FQGNSA. V lost 0 bases, J lost 6 bases, and 15 bases lay in between. The CDR3 is 16 residues long.

Note on this clone: Other nucleotide sequences from this sample produce the same CDR3. The chain is built from TRBV28 and TRBJ2-2; D is ambiguous. V lost 2 bases to trimming and J lost 5 bases, with 0 bases between them. Per the germline V gene, CDR1 is MDHEN and CDR2 is SYDVKM. The CDR3 totals 11 residues. CDR3 coding DNA: TGTGCCAGCAGTTTAACCGGGGAGCTGTTTTTT. Its translation is CASSLTGELFF.

The chain joins TRBV5-1 to TRBJ1-3; D not certain. The CDR3 has 16 amino acids. Germline CDR1 reads SGHRS; CDR2 reads YFSETQ. The V and J ends lost 0 bases and 4 bases respectively, with 14 bases between them. The CDR3 sequence is CASSLEALVSGNTIYF. For the CDR3, the DNA is TGCGCCAGCAGCTTGGAGGCTCTAGTCTCCGGAAACACCATATATTTT.

The chain carries TRBV4-1 and TRBJ1-2; no reliable D call. Trimming stripped 4 bases from V and 7 bases from J, with 22 bases between. Germline V gene data show CDR1 as MGHRA and CDR2 as YSYEKL. The CDR3 sequence is 16 residues long. The CDR3 nucleotides read TGCGCCAGCAGCCCCACGCTGTTGCAACGGTGGAGTGGCTACACCTTC. As protein: CASSPTLLQRWSGYTF.

This sequence joins TRBV7-8 and TRBJ2-7; possible D gene TRBD2, 5 bases. V lost 4 bases, J lost 5 bases, and 15 bases lay in between. Germline CDR1 and CDR2: SGHVS and FQNEAQ. The CDR3 length is 14 residues. This CDR3 is CASSYLDSPNEQYF. CDR3 nucleotides: TGTGCCAGCAGCTACCTGGACTCCCCCAACGAGCAGTACTTC.

The V gene is TRBV5-4, the J gene TRBJ2-7; D not certain. Per germline, CDR1 SGHNT and CDR2 YYREEE (reference sequence). Trimming removed 5 bases at V and 2 bases at J, with 11 bases between. The CDR3 length is 13 residues. CDR3 sequence: CASSKDNPYEQYF. The CDR3 region has the DNA TGTGCCAGCAGTAAAGACAACCCCTACGAGCAGTACTTC.

The chain is built from TRBV6-1 and TRBJ1-1, with a possible D match to TRBD1 (5 bases). CDR3 length: 14 amino acids. The ends were cut back, 2 bases at V and 0 bases at J, with 7 bases in the middle. Germline CDR1 MNHNS, CDR2 SASEGT. CDR3 amino acids: CASSEMGLNTEAFF. The DNA of the CDR3 is TGTGCCAGCAGTGAAATGGGACTGAACACTGAAGCTTTCTTT.

This sequence joins TRBV27 and TRBJ2-2, with D perhaps matching TRBD1 (6 bases). CDR1 and CDR2 from the germline V gene are MNHEY and SMNVEV (reference sequence). This CDR3 has 15 residues. V dropped 8 bases and J dropped 5 bases, with 18 bases sitting between them. This CDR3 is CASHKSAGATGELFF. The DNA of the CDR3 is TGTGCCAGCCACAAGTCAGCAGGGGCGACCGGGGAGCTGTTTTTT.

The rearrangement uses TRBV9 and TRBJ2-7, with 7 bases fitting TRBD2. Unmatched junction bases numbered 18, after V lost 3 bases and J lost 6 bases. Per the germline V gene, CDR1 is SGDLS and CDR2 is YYNGEE. CDR3 length: 17 amino acids. The chain's CDR3 is CASSDSPSAGEMSEQYF. In DNA, the CDR3 is TGTGCCAGCAGCGATTCTCCTAGCGCGGGAGAAATGTCCGAGCAGTACTTC.

The V call is TRBV5-6, the J call TRBJ2-5, with unresolved D. The J call may be in error: the DNA end matches TRBJ2-7 better. The CDR3 has 16 residues. Germline loops: CDR1 SGHDT, CDR2 YYEEEE. The CDR3 nucleotides are TGTGCCAGCAGCCCTTGGGCAGAGTATTCGGCTCACGAGCAGTACTTC. Amino acid sequence: CASSPWAEYSAHEQYF.

The chain recombines TRBV6-5 with TRBJ2-3; D not certain. The V end was cut by 4 bases, the J end by 0 bases, with 11 bases between. There are 15 residues in the CDR3. Looked up from germline, CDR1 is MNHEY and CDR2 is SVGAGI. This chain's CDR3 is CASSSDGLSTDTQYF. Here the CDR3 DNA reads TGTGCCAGCAGTTCAGACGGGCTTAGCACAGATACGCAGTATTTT.

The rearrangement uses TRBV19 and TRBJ1-2, with D maybe TRBD1 (5 bases). Trimming pared 3 bases from V and 2 bases from J, leaving 7 bases between. The V gene's germline CDR1 is LNHDA and CDR2 SQIVND (reference sequence). The CDR3 contains 13 residues. CDR3 DNA: TGTGCCAGTAGTATGCAGGGCAACTATGGCTACACCTTC. Translation gives CASSMQGNYGYTF.